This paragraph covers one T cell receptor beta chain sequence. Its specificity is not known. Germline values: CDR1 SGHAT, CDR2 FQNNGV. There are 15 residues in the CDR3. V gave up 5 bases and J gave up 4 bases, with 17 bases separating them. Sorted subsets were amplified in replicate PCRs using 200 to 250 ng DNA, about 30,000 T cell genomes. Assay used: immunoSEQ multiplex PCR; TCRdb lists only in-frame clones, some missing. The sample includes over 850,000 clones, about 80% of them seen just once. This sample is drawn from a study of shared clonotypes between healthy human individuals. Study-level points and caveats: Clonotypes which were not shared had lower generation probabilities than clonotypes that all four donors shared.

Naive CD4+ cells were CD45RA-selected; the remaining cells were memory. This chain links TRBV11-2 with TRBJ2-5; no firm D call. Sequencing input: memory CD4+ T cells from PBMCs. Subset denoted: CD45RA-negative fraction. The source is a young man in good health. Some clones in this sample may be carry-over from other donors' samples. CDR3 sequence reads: CASSPRTQSPETQYF. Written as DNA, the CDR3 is TGTGCCAGCAGCCCGCGGACCCAGTCCCCAGAGACCCAGTACTTC.